This is a list of T cell receptor beta chains from one sample in a study of blood T cell repertoires in COVID-19. Clones were sequenced by immunoSEQ multiplex PCR, and TCRdb holds only the in-frame ones, with some missing. The data hold some 230,000 clones, with 83% observed a single time. Sequencing input: peripheral blood. The receptor source for this set is a woman between 50 and 59 years old with acute or convalescent COVID-19. Both conserved end residues are part of each CDR3. The order of the fields is J gene, clone size, V gene, D gene, CDR3 DNA, CDR3 protein. A D gene is named only where the DNA matches it firmly. For some rows the clone size is stated as once, few or many, or as a class when expanded; others skip it.

TRBJ1-6 few TRBV6-5 NA TGTGCCTCCGGGAGGTTTATGAATTCACCCCTCCACTTT CASGRFMNSPLHF
TRBJ2-7 NA TRBV18 TRBD1 TGTGCCAGCTCACCAACAGGGGTATGGACCTACGAGCAGTACTTC CASSPTGVWTYEQYF
TRBJ1-1 NA TRBV28 TRBD1 TGTGCCAGCACCGGGACAGCGAACACTGAAGCTTTCTTT CASTGTANTEAFF
TRBJ2-7 NA TRBV19 TRBD1 TGTGCCAGTAGTCTTCGGGACAGCTCCTACGAGCAGTACTTC CASSLRDSSYEQYF
TRBJ2-1 NA TRBV18 NA TGTGCCAGCTCACCAGGACAGAGTAGGTACAATGAGCAGTTCTTC CASSPGQSRYNEQFF
TRBJ2-5 NA TRBV19 TRBD2 TGTGCCAGTAGTATGGCTAGCGGGAGTGGTAACCAAGAGACCCAGTACTTC CASSMASGSGNQETQYF
TRBJ2-1 NA TRBV7-8 TRBD2 TGTGCCAGCACCCCTAGCGGGGGGGCACGAGGCAATGAGCAGTTCTTC CASTPSGGARGNEQFF
TRBJ1-1 NA TRBV15 TRBD1 TGTGCCACCAAAGGAGGGGGCATATCCCGGAACACTGAAGCTTTCTTT CATKGGGISRNTEAFF
TRBJ1-6 NA TRBV7-2 TRBD1 TGTGCCAGCAGCTTCAGACAGGGGGCGGGATCACCCCTCCACTTT CASSFRQGAGSPLHF
TRBJ1-1 NA TRBV19 NA TGTGCCAGTAGATGGGAGGGGATGGTTACTGAAGCTTTCTTT CASRWEGMVTEAFF
TRBJ2-1 NA TRBV2 NA TGTGCCAGCAGTGATTCGGGCAATGAGCAGTTCTTC CASSDSGNEQFF
TRBJ1-1 NA TRBV6-1 TRBD1 TGTGCCAGCAGTGGAGTCCCGGGACAGGGACGGGGAACTGAAGCTTTCTTT CASSGVPGQGRGTEAFF
TRBJ1-3 NA TRBV7-9 NA TGTGCCAGCAGGTCTCTGTGGGGGACATCCTCTGGAAACACCATATATTTT CASRSLWGTSSGNTIYF
TRBJ1-6 NA TRBV5-3 TRBD1 TGTGCCAGAAGCTCGGGACAGGGGCTAAGGTTAGATAATTCACCCCTCCACTTT CARSSGQGLRLDNSPLHF
TRBJ2-1 once TRBV5-6 TRBD2 TGTGCCAGCAGCCATCTTACTAGCGGGGGAGACAATGAGCAGTTCTTC CASSHLTSGGDNEQFF
TRBJ1-6 NA TRBV10-1 NA TGCGCCAGCAGGTTCAGGGGCCCCTATAATTCACCCCTCCACTTT CASRFRGPYNSPLHF
TRBJ2-7 NA TRBV9 NA TGTGCCAGCAGGATGACGGACGGGATTTACGAGCAGTACTTC CASRMTDGIYEQYF
TRBJ1-1 NA TRBV10-3 NA TGTGCCATCAGTACACCAACGGGTATGAACACTGAAGCTTTCTTT CAISTPTGMNTEAFF
TRBJ1-1 once TRBV5-6 NA TGTGCCAGCAGCCGAATTACAGGGTATACTGAAGCTTTCTTT CASSRITGYTEAFF